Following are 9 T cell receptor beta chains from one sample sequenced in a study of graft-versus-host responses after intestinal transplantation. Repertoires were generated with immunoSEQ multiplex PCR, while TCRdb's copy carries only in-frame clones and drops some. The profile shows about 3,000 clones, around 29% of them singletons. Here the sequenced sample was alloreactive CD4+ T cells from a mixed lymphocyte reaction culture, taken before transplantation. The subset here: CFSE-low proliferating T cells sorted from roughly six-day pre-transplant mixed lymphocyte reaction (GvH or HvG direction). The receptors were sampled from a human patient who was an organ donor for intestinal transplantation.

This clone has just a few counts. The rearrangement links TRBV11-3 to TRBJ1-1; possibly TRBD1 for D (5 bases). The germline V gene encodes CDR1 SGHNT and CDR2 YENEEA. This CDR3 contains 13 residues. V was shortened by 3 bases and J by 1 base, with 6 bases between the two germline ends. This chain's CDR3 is CASSFGANTEAFF. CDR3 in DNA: TGTGCCAGCAGCTTCGGGGCGAACACTGAAGCTTTCTTT. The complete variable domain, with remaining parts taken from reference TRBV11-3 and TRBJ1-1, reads EAGVVQSPRYKIIEKKQPVAFWCNPISGHNTLYWYLQNLGQGPELLIRYENEEAVDDSQLPKDRFSAERLKGVDSTLKIQPAELGDSAVYLCASSFGANTEAFFGQGTRLTVV.

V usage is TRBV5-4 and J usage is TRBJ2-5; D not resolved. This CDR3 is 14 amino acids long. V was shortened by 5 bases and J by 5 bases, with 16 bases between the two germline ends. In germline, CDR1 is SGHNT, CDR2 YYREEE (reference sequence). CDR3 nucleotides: TGTGCCAGCAGTCCGATCAACGACCGGGAGACCCAGTACTTC. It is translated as CASSPINDRETQYF.

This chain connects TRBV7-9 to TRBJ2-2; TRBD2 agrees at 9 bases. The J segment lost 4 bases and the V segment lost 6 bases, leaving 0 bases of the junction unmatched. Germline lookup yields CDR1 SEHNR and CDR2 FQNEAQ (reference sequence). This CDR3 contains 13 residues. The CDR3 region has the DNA TGTGCCAGCAGGCGGGGGGGCACCGGGGAGCTGTTTTTT. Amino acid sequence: CASRRGGTGELFF.

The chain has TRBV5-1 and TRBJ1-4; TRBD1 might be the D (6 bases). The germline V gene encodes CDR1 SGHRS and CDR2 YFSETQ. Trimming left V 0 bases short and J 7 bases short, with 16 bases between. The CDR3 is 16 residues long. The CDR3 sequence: CASSLEGPGEGEKLFF. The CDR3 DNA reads TGCGCCAGCAGCTTGGAGGGGCCAGGGGAGGGTGAAAAACTGTTTTTT.

CDR3 in DNA: TGTGCCAGCAACAATCAGCCCCAGCATTTT. It specifies CASNNQPQHF. V and J are TRBV6-5 and TRBJ1-5; unclear D gene. CDR3 size: 10 residues. Germline CDR1 reads MNHEY; CDR2 reads SVGAGI. V lost 7 bases and J lost 3, with 1 base in between.

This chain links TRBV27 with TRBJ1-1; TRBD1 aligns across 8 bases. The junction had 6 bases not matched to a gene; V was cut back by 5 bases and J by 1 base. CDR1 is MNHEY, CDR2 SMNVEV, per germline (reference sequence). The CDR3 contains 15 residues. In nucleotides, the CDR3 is TGTGCCAGCAGTACGTCCGGGACAGGGAACACTGAAGCTTTCTTT. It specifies CASSTSGTGNTEAFF.

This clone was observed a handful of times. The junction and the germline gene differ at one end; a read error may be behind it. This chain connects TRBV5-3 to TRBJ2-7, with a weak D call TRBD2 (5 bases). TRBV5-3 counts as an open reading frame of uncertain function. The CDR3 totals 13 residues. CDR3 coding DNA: TGTGCCAGCAGCTTGGCGGGCATCTACGAGCAGTACTTC. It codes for CASSLAGIYEQYF.

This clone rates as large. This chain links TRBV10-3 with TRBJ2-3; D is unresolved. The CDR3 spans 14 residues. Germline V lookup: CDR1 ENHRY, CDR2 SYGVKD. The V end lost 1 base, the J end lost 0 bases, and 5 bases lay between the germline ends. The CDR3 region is CAISEFGSTDTQYF. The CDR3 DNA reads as TGTGCCATCAGTGAGTTCGGCAGCACAGATACGCAGTATTTT.

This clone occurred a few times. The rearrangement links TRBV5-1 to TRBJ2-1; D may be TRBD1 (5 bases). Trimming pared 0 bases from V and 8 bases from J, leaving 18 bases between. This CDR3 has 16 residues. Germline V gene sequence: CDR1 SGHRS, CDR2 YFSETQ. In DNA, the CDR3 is TGCGCCAGCAGCTTGGATACCGGGCAGGGCTTCGATGAGCAGTTCTTC. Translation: CASSLDTGQGFDEQFF.